This T cell receptor (beta chain) appears in the sequencing data of a study of blood T cell repertoires in COVID-19. Across the study: COVID-19 samples collected from the United States, Italy and Spain covered acute and convalescent phases.

Study processing details: Reference gene primers were amplified, and this amplification served to estimate nucleated cell counts. TCRdb's copy holds only in-frame clones and misses some; the assay was immunoSEQ multiplex PCR. D and trimming were read from the DNA, whereas the V and J calls and clone size are those reported in that table. The top ten clones hold more than 7.5% of a sample with approximately 200,000 clones, more than 75% of them seen once. Ages ranged from about 18 to 100 years, with residence in fewer than 25 US areas. Participant-given clinical history determined each cohort assignment. Deletions cut 0 bases from V and 0 bases from J, with 9 bases between. The CDR3 consists of 15 residues. Germline V gene lookup returns CDR1 SGHVS and CDR2 FNYEAQ.

The clonotype was recovered from a woman between 25 and 40 years old who had recovered from COVID-19. This sequence joins TRBV7-6 and TRBJ2-7, with D possibly being TRBD2 (6 bases). Sequencing was done on a sample of PBMCs or T cells enriched from blood (not recorded which). The CDR3 spells CASSLAAGLSYEQYF. Written as DNA, the CDR3 is TGTGCCAGCAGCTTAGCAGCGGGCCTCTCCTACGAGCAGTACTTC. The entire variable domain, with the rest obtained from reference TRBV7-6 and TRBJ2-7, is as follows: GAGVSQSPRYKVTKRGQDVALRCDPISGHVSLYWYRQALGQGPEFLTYFNYEAQQDKSGLPNDRFSAERPEGSISTLTIQRTEQRDSAMYRCASSLAAGLSYEQYFGPGTRLTVT.